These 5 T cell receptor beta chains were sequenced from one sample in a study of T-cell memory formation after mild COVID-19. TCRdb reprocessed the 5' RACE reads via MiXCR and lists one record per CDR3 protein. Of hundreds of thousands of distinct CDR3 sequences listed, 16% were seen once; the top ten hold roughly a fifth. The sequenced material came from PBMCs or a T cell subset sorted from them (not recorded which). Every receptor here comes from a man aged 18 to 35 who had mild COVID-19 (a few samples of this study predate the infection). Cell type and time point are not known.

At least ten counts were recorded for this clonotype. The CDR3 bases are TGTGCCAGCAGCCCAAGGGGGGCGGCCAAAAACATTCAGTACTTC. It encodes CASSPRGAAKNIQYF. This chain joins TRBV12-3 or TRBV12-4 and TRBJ2-4; D may match TRBD1 or TRBD2 (6 bases each). The V and J ends lost 6 bases and 1 base respectively, with 13 bases between them. CDR3 length: 15 residues.

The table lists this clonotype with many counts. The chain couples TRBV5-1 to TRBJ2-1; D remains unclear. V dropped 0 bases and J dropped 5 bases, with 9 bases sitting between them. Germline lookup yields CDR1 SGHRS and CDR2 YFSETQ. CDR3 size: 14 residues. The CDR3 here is CASSLEGRHNEQFF. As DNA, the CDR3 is TGCGCCAGCAGCTTGGAGGGTCGGCACAATGAGCAGTTCTTC.

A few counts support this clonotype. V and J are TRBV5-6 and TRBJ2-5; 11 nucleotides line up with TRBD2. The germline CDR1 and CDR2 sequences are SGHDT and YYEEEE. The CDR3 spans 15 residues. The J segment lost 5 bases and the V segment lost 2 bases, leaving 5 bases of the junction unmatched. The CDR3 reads CASSFIAGGPETQYF. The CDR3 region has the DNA TGTGCCAGCAGCTTTATAGCGGGGGGGCCTGAGACCCAGTACTTC.

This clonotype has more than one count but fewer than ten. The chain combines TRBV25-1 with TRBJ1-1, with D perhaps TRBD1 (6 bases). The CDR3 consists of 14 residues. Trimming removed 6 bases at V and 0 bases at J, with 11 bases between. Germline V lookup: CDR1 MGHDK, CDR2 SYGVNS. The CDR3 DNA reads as TGTGCCAGCAGGCAGGGGATCATGAACACTGAAGCTTTCTTT. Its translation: CASRQGIMNTEAFF.

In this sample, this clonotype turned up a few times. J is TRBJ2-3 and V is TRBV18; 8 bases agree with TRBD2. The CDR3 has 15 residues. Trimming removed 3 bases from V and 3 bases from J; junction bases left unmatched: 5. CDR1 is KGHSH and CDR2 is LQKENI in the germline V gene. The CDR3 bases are TGTGCCAGCTCACCCGGGACTAGATCTACAGATACGCAGTATTTT. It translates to CASSPGTRSTDTQYF. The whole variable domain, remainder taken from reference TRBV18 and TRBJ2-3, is NAGVMQNPRHLVRRRGQEARLRCSPMKGHSHVYWYRQLPEEGLKFMVYLQKENIIDESGMPKERFSAEFPKEGPSILRIQQVVRGDSAAYFCASSPGTRSTDTQYFGPGTRLTVL.